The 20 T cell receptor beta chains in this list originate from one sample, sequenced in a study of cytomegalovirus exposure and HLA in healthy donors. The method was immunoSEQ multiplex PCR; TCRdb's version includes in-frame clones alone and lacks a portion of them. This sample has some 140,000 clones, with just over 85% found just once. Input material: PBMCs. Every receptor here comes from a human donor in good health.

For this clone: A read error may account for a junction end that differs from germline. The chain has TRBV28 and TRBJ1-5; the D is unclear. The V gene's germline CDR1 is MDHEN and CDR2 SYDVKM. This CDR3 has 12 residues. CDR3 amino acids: CASGDLNHPQHF. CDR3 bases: TGTGCCAGCGGTGACTTGAATCATCCCCAGCATTTT. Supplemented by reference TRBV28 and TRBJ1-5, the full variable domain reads DVKVTQSSRYLVKRTGEKVFLECVQDMDHENMFWYRQDPGLGLRLIYFSYDVKMKEKGDIPEGYSVSREKKERFSLILESASTNQTSMYLCASGDLNHPQHFGDGTRLSIL.

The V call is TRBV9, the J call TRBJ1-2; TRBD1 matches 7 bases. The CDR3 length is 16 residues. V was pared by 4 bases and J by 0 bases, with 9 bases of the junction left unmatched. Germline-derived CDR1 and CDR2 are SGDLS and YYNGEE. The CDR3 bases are TGTGCCAGCAGCCCCGACAGGGTGACTACTAACTATGGCTACACCTTC. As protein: CASSPDRVTTNYGYTF. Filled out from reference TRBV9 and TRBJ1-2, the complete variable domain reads DSGVTQTPKHLITATGQRVTLRCSPRSGDLSVYWYQQSLDQGLQFLIQYYNGEERAKGNILERFSAQQFPDLHSELNLSSLELGDSALYFCASSPDRVTTNYGYTFGSGTRLTVV.

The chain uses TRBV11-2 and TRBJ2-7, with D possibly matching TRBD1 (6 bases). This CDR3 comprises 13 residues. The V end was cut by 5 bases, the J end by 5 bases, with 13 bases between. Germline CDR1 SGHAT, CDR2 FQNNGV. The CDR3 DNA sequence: TGTGCCAGCAGCCCCCAGGGGCTCGACGAGCAGTACTTC. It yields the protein CASSPQGLDEQYF. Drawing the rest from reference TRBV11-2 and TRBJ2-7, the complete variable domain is EAGVAQSPRYKIIEKRQSVAFWCNPISGHATLYWYQQILGQGPKLLIQFQNNGVVDDSQLPKDRFSAERLKGVDSTLKIQPAKLEDSAVYLCASSPQGLDEQYFGPGTRLTVT.

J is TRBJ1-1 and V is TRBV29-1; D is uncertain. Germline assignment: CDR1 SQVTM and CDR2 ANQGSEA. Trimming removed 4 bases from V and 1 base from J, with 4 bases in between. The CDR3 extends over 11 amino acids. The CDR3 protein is CSVVKNTEAFF. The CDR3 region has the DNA TGCAGCGTTGTTAAGAACACTGAAGCTTTCTTT.

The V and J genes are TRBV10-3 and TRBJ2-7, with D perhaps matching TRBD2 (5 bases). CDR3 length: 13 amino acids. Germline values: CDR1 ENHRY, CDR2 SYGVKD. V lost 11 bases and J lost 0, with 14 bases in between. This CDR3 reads CALRDPVSYEQYF. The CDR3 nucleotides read TGTGCCCTCCGGGATCCCGTCTCCTACGAGCAGTACTTC.

CDR3 sequence reads: CASSTTGTATTPQHF. DNA of the CDR3: TGTGCCAGCAGCACCACCGGGACAGCGACGACGCCCCAGCATTTT. The J gene is TRBJ1-5, the V gene TRBV6-6; 7 bases are a match to TRBD1. V shed 6 bases and J 9 bases; nucleotides not matched to a gene: 14. The CDR3 extends over 15 amino acids. In germline, CDR1 is MNHNY, CDR2 SVGAGI (reference sequence).

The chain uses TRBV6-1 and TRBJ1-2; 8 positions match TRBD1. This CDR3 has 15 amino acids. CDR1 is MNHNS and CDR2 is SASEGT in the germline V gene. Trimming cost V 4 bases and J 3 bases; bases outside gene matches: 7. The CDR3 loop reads CASSGGLQGDYGYTF. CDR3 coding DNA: TGTGCCAGCAGTGGTGGGTTACAGGGGGACTATGGCTACACCTTC.

CDR3 DNA sequence: TGTGCCAGCAGTGAAAGGGACAGAAGGTACGAGCAGTACTTC. Protein sequence: CASSERDRRYEQYF. The chain couples TRBV6-1 to TRBJ2-7; 7 nucleotides line up with TRBD1. V shed 2 bases and J 4 bases; nucleotides not matched to a gene: 5. Germline CDR1 reads MNHNS; CDR2 reads SASEGT. The CDR3 has 14 residues.

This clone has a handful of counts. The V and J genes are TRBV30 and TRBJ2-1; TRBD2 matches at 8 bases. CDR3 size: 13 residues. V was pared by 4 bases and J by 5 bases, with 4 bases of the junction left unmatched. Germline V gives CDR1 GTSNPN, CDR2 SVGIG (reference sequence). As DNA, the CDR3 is TGTGCCTGGAATAGCGGGATCGACAATGAGCAGTTCTTC. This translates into CAWNSGIDNEQFF. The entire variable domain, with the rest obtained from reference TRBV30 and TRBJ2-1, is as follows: SQTIHQWPATLVQPVGSPLSLECTVEGTSNPNLYWYRQAAGRGLQLLFYSVGIGQISSEVPQNLSASRPQDRQFILSSKKLLLSDSGFYLCAWNSGIDNEQFFGPGTRLTVL.

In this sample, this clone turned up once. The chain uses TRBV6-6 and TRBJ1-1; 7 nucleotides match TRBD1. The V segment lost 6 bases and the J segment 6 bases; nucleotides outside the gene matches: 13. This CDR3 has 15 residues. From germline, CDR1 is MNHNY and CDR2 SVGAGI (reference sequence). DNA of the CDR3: TGTGCCAGCAGCTGGACAGGAGGCCTGGGTGCTGAAGCTTTCTTT. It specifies CASSWTGGLGAEAFF.

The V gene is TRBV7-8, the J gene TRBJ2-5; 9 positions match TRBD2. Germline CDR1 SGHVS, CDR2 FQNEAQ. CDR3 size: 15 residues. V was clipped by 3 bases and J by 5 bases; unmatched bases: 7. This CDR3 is CASSFVAGVDETQYF. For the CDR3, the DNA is TGTGCCAGCAGCTTCGTAGCGGGAGTGGACGAGACCCAGTACTTC.

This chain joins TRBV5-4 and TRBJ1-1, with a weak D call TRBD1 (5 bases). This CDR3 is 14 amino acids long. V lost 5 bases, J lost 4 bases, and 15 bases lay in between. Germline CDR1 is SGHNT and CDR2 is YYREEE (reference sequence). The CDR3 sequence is CASRTGTLGTEAFF. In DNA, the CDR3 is TGTGCCAGCAGGACCGGGACTTTGGGCACTGAAGCTTTCTTT.

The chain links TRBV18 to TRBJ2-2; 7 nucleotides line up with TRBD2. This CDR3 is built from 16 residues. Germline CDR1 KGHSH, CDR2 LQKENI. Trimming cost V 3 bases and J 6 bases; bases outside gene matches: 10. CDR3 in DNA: TGTGCCAGCTCACCTTTACTAGCGAGAGGCCCCGGGGAGCTGTTTTTT. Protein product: CASSPLLARGPGELFF.

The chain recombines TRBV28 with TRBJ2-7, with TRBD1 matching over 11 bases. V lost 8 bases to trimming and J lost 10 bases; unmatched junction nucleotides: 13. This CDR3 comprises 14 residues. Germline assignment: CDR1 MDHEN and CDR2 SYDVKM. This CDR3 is CASRTGTGGLRQYF. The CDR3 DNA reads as TGTGCCAGCCGCACCGGGACAGGGGGATTACGTCAGTACTTC.

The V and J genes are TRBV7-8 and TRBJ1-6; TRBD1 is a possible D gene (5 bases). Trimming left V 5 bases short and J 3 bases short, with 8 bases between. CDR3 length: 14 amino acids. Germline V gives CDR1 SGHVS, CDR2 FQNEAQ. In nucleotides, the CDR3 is TGTGCCAGCAGCCGAGACAGCTATAATTCACCCCTCCACTTT. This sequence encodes CASSRDSYNSPLHF.

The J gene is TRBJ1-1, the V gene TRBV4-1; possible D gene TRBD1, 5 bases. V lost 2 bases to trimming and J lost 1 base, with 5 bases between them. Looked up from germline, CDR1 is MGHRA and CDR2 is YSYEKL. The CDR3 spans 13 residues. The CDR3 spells CASSQTGNTEAFF. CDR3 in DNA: TGCGCCAGCAGCCAAACAGGGAACACTGAAGCTTTCTTT.

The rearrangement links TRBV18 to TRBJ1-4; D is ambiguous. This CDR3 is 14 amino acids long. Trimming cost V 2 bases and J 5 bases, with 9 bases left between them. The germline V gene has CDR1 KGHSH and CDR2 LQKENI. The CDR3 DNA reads TGTGCCAGCTCACCATCTCGGGGAAATGAAAAACTGTTTTTT. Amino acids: CASSPSRGNEKLFF.

The CDR3 sequence is CASSRRGTAPTDTQYF. DNA of the CDR3: TGTGCCAGTAGTAGGCGCGGGACAGCCCCCACAGATACGCAGTATTTT. V gene TRBV19 combines with J gene TRBJ2-3; maybe TRBD1 (7 bases). This CDR3 region has 16 residues. Looked up from germline, CDR1 is LNHDA and CDR2 is SQIVND (reference sequence). The V end lost 4 bases, the J end lost 2 bases, and 16 bases lay between the germline ends.

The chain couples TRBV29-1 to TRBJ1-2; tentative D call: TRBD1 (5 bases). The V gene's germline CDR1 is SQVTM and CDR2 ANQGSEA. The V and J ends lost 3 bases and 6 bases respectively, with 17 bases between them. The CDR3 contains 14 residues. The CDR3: CSVDHSWRGDGYTF. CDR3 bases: TGCAGCGTTGATCATTCGTGGAGGGGCGATGGCTACACCTTC. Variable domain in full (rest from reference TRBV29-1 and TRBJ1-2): SAVISQKPSRDICQRGTSLTIQCQVDSQVTMMFWYRQQPGQSLTLIATANQGSEATYESGFVIDKFPISRPNLTFSTLTVSNMSPEDSSIYLCSVDHSWRGDGYTFGSGTRLTVV.

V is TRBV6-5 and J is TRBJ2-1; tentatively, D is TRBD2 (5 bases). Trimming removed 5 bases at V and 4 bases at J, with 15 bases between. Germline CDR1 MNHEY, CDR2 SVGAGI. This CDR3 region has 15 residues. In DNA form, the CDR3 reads TGTGCCAGCAGTCCGACTATTTTCTTGTACAATGAGCAGTTCTTC. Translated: CASSPTIFLYNEQFF.